This is a list of T cell receptor beta chains from one sample in a study of PD-L1 blockade in urothelial cancer. Repertoires were generated with immunoSEQ multiplex PCR, while TCRdb's copy carries only in-frame clones and drops some. The sample lists some 48,000 clones; approximately 86% were seen once. Here the sequenced sample was PBMCs, taken around atezolizumab (anti-PD-L1) treatment. These receptors all come from a man in his sixties with urothelial cancer. The CDR3 runs from the conserved cysteine through the conserved F or W. The order of the fields is V gene, J gene, CDR3 protein.

V: TRBV29-1; J: TRBJ1-1; CDR3: CSVEATGSKGGAFF
V: TRBV11-3; J: TRBJ1-1; CDR3: CASSLGFRGKVEAFF
V: TRBV7-9; J: TRBJ2-3; CDR3: CASSLGSGRGYNTDTQYF
V: TRBV11-2; J: TRBJ2-3; CDR3: CASSAFSADTQYF
V: TRBV9; J: TRBJ1-6; CDR3: CASSVDDGTGVSPLHF
V: TRBV12-5; J: TRBJ2-1; CDR3: CATRAGARYNEQFF
V: TRBV5-4; J: TRBJ2-2; CDR3: CASSRQGTLNTGELFF
V: TRBV19; J: TRBJ2-7; CDR3: CASSWSLGTGRYEQYF
V: TRBV20-1; J: TRBJ2-5; CDR3: CSATRETQYF
V: TRBV4-1; J: TRBJ2-1; CDR3: CASSTLGDRAYNEQFF
V: TRBV19; J: TRBJ2-1; CDR3: CASSHTRQGWGDEQFF
V: TRBV6-5; J: TRBJ1-2; CDR3: CASSYQGSNYGYTF
V: TRBV11-1; J: TRBJ2-3; CDR3: CASSFGLLTDTQYF
V: TRBV28; J: TRBJ1-6; CDR3: CASSFIEGGNSPLHF
V: TRBV2; J: TRBJ2-3; CDR3: CASSPDRGLTDTQYF
V: TRBV4-1; J: TRBJ2-1; CDR3: CASSQDRGAGGSDEQFF
V: TRBV19; J: TRBJ2-3; CDR3: CASSIDRPGGSDTQYF
V: TRBV29-1; J: TRBJ2-7; CDR3: CSVDPGTYEQYF
V: TRBV4-1; J: TRBJ2-7; CDR3: CASSQESSRGAPYEQYF
V: TRBV7-6; J: TRBJ2-2; CDR3: CASSQTSGRSTGELFF
V: TRBV4-3; J: TRBJ2-3; CDR3: CASSQEERGPRTDTQYF
V: TRBV5-1; J: TRBJ1-6; CDR3: CASSISPGQGITPLHF
V: TRBV5-6; J: TRBJ2-3; CDR3: CASSLGGFLAGVSQDTQYF
V: TRBV11-3; J: TRBJ2-5; CDR3: CASSLAQTSGPDQETQYF
V: TRBV27; J: TRBJ1-4; CDR3: CASRGWDSSEKLFF
V: TRBV7-9; J: TRBJ2-1; CDR3: CASSLSIAEQFF
V: TRBV7-9; J: TRBJ2-3; CDR3: CASSSSGGRTDTQYF